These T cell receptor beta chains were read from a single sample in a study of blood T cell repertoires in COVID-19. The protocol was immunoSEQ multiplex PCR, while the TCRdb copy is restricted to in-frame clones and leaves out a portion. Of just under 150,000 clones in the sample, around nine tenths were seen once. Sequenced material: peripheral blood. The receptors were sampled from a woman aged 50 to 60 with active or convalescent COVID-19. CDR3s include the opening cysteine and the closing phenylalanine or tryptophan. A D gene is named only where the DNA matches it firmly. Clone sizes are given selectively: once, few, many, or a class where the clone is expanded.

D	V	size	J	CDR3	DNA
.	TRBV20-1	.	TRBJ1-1	CSANEGRAVTEAFF	TGCAGTGCTAATGAGGGGAGGGCGGTAACTGAAGCTTTCTTT
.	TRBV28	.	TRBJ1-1	CASSLFDSVNTEAFF	TGTGCCAGCAGTTTATTCGACAGCGTGAACACTGAAGCTTTCTTT
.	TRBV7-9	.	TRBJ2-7	CASSFGSGRSTYEQYF	TGTGCCAGCAGCTTTGGGTCGGGGAGGTCGACCTACGAGCAGTACTTC
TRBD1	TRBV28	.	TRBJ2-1	CASSLDREQFF	TGTGCCAGCAGTTTGGACAGGGAACAGTTCTTC
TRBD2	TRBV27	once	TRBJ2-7	CASSLGGSSYEQYF	TGTGCCAGCAGTTTAGGCGGGAGCTCCTACGAGCAGTACTTC
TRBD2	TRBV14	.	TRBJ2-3	CASSQDLTSGGWSTDTQYF	TGTGCCAGCAGCCAAGATTTAACTAGCGGGGGGTGGAGCACAGATACGCAGTATTTT
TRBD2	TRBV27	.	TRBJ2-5	CASSRGGRVETQYF	TGTGCCAGCAGCCGGGGGGGGCGGGTCGAGACCCAGTACTTC
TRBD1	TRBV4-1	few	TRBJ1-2	CASSQALGTGYGYTF	TGCGCCAGCAGCCAAGCCCTCGGGACAGGCTATGGCTACACCTTC
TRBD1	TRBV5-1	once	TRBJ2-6	CASSNPDRGPDGANVLTF	TGCGCCAGCAGCAACCCCGACAGGGGGCCGGATGGGGCCAACGTCCTGACTTTC
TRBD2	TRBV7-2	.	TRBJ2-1	CASSPRLANNNEQFF	TGTGCCAGCAGCCCTAGACTAGCGAACAACAATGAGCAGTTCTTC
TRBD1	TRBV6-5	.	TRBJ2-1	CASSLRTGGDEQFF	TGTGCCAGCAGCTTAAGGACAGGGGGGGATGAGCAGTTCTTC
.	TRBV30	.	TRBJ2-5	CAWSVPGRRQETQYF	TGTGCCTGGAGCGTACCCGGGAGACGTCAAGAGACCCAGTACTTC
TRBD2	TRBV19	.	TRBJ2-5	CASSNWEGETQYF	TGTGCCAGTAGTAACTGGGAGGGAGAGACCCAGTACTTC
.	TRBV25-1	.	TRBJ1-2	CASSEIYVNYGYTF	TGTGCCAGCAGTGAAATTTATGTTAACTATGGCTACACCTTC
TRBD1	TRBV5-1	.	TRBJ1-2	CASSPGVDRGQYGYTF	TGCGCCAGCAGCCCCGGCGTAGACAGGGGGCAATATGGCTACACCTTC
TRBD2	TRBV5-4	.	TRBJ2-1	CASSLGWTSGDSYNEQFF	TGTGCCAGCAGCTTGGGATGGACTAGCGGGGACTCCTACAATGAGCAGTTCTTC
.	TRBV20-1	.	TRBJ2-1	CSASKRLAGYNEQFF	TGCAGTGCTAGTAAGCGTCTAGCTGGGTACAATGAGCAGTTCTTC
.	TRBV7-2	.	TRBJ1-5	CASRQNSNQPQHF	TGTGCCAGTCGACAGAATAGCAATCAGCCCCAGCATTTT
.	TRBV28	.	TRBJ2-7	CASSFSRVGYEQYF	TGTGCCAGCAGTTTTAGCAGGGTAGGGTACGAGCAGTACTTC
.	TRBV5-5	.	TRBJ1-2	CASSLSIGEYGYTF	TGTGCCAGCAGCTTGAGTATAGGAGAGTATGGCTACACCTTC
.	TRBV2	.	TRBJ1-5	CASSVEGGSNQPQHF	TGTGCCAGCAGTGTTGAGGGGGGGAGCAATCAGCCCCAGCATTTT
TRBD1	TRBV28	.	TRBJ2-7	CASRRAGTGEKGEQYF	TGTGCCAGCAGGAGAGCCGGGACAGGGGAGAAGGGGGAGCAGTACTTC
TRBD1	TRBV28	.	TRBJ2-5	CASSFSTGGGGETQYF	TGTGCCAGCAGTTTTTCTACAGGGGGAGGAGGGGAGACCCAGTACTTC
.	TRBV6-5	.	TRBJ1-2	CASSYDGRDYGYTF	TGTGCCAGCAGTTACGACGGCAGGGACTATGGCTACACCTTC
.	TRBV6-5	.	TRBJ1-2	CASRVGGNYGYTF	TGTGCCAGCAGGGTGGGGGGGAACTATGGCTACACCTTC
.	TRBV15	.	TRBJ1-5	CATRDSYNQPQHF	TGTGCCACCAGGGACAGCTATAATCAGCCCCAGCATTTT
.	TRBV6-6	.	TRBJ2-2	CASTPAGVEAGELFF	TGTGCCAGCACCCCGGCCGGGGTGGAGGCCGGGGAGCTGTTTTTT
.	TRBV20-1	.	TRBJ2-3	CSALRGDTQYF	TGCAGTGCGCTGAGGGGGGATACGCAGTATTTT
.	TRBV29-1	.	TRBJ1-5	CSVGTGSTGTDQPQHF	TGCAGCGTAGGTACAGGGAGCACGGGAACCGATCAGCCCCAGCATTTT
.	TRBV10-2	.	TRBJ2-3	CASSDRGVSTDTQYF	TGCGCCAGCAGTGACAGGGGAGTAAGCACAGATACGCAGTATTTT
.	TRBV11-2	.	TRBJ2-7	CASSWIDSPRLEQYF	TGTGCCAGCAGCTGGATCGACAGTCCGCGTCTCGAGCAGTACTTC
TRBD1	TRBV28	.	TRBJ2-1	CASTSGAGGRGQFF	TGTGCCAGCACTTCTGGGGCAGGGGGTCGGGGGCAGTTCTTC
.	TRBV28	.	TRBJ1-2	CASTVTNIYGYTF	TGTGCCAGCACCGTAACAAACATCTATGGCTACACCTTC
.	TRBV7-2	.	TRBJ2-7	CAVTRESSYEQYF	TGTGCCGTAACCCGGGAGTCCTCCTACGAGCAGTACTTC
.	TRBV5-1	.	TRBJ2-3	CASSEAGTDTQYF	TGCGCCAGCTCCGAAGCTGGCACAGATACGCAGTATTTT
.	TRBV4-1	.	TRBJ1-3	CASSQDDSFGNTIYF	TGCGCCAGCAGCCAAGATGACAGTTTTGGAAACACCATATATTTT
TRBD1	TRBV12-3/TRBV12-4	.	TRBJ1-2	CASSRGQYGYTF	TGTGCCAGCAGCCGGGGACAGTATGGCTACACCTTC
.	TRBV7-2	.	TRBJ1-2	CASSLATGLANYGYTF	TGTGCCAGCAGCTTAGCCACAGGTCTAGCTAACTATGGCTACACCTTC
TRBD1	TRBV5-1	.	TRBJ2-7	CASSLGDRAYEQYF	TGCGCCAGCAGCTTAGGGGACAGAGCCTACGAGCAGTACTTC
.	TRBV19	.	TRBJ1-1	CASQTTRARANTEAFF	TGTGCCAGCCAAACCACCCGGGCCAGGGCCAACACTGAAGCTTTCTTT
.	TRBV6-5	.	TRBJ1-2	CASSMSANYGYTF	TGTGCCAGCAGTATGTCAGCTAACTATGGCTACACCTTC